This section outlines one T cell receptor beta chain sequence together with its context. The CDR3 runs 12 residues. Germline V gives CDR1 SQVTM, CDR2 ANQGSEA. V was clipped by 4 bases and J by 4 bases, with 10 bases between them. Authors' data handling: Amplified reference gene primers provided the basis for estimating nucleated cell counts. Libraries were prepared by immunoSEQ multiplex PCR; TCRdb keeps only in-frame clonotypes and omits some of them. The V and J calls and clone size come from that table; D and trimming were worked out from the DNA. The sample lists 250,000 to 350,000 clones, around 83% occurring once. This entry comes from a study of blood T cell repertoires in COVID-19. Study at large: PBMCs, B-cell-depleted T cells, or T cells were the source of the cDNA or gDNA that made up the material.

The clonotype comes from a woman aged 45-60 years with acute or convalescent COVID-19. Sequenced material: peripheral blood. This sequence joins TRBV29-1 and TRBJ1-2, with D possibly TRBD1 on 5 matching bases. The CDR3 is CSVVDQGYGYTF. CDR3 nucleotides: TGCAGCGTTGTTGACCAGGGCTATGGCTACACCTTC. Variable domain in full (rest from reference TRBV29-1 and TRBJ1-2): SAVISQKPSRDICQRGTSLTIQCQVDSQVTMMFWYRQQPGQSLTLIATANQGSEATYESGFVIDKFPISRPNLTFSTLTVSNMSPEDSSIYLCSVVDQGYGYTFGSGTRLTVV.